The next 8 T cell receptor beta chains were all read from a single sample in a study of T-cell reconstitution after alpha-beta-depleted transplantation in children. Unique molecular identifiers were incorporated when the TCRbeta library was constructed. From the PCR reads, TCRdb called clonotypes with MiXCR, one entry per CDR3 protein. The sample contains 780,000 or so distinct CDR3 sequences, about 15% of which appear only once. Sequencing used PBMCs, mostly from graft donor cells, obtained 360 days after TCRalphabeta/CD19-depleted stem cell transplant. All receptors derive from a male patient between 5 and 17 years old who had a stem cell transplant for acute lymphoblastic leukemia, so the T cells may come from the graft donor.

The V gene is TRBV9, the J gene TRBJ2-7; 7 bases fit TRBD2. The CDR3 runs to 15 residues. CDR1 and CDR2 (germline): SGDLS, YYNGEE. With 2 bases clipped from V and 1 base from J, the junction kept 6 bases outside the gene matches. The CDR3 sequence is CASSVTSVKSYEQYF. In nucleotides, the CDR3 is TGTGCCAGCAGCGTCACTAGCGTCAAGTCCTACGAGCAGTACTTC.

The table lists this clonotype with a few counts. The V call is TRBV5-1, the J call TRBJ2-2; D is unclear. This CDR3 spans 15 amino acids. V dropped 0 bases and J dropped 4 bases, with 10 bases sitting between them. CDR1 and CDR2 (germline): SGHRS, YFSETQ. CDR3 coding DNA: TGCGCCAGCAGCTTGGAACCTTTGAGCACCGGGGAGCTGTTTTTT. Protein: CASSLEPLSTGELFF. Full variable domain (outside the CDR3, taken from reference TRBV5-1 and TRBJ2-2): KAGVTQTPRYLIKTRGQQVTLSCSPISGHRSVSWYQQTPGQGLQFLFEYFSETQRNKGNFPGRFSGRQFSNSRSEMNVSTLELGDSALYLCASSLEPLSTGELFFGEGSRLTVL.

Remarks on this clonotype: A read error may account for a junction end that differs from germline. The rearrangement links TRBV15 to TRBJ2-7, with D maybe TRBD1 (6 bases). The CDR3 is 12 amino acids. Germline CDR1 and CDR2: LNHNV and YYDKDF (reference sequence). CDR3 loop: CATSSPTGTSIF. The CDR3 region has the DNA TGTGCCACCAGCAGCCCCACCGGGACATCTATCTTC.

This clonotype has a count of ten or more. V gene TRBV3-1 combines with J gene TRBJ2-3, with D perhaps TRBD2 (5 bases). The CDR3 loop spans 15 amino acids. Trimming removed 0 bases at V and 4 bases at J, with 11 bases between. Per germline, CDR1 LGHDT and CDR2 YNNKEL (reference sequence). The CDR3 region has the DNA TGTGCCAGCAGCCAAGATCTGAGGGTGCCAGATACGCAGTATTTT. It translates to CASSQDLRVPDTQYF.

This clonotype was seen repeatedly, ten times or more. The CDR3 DNA follows: TGTGCCAGCAGCGCGACTAGCGGGAGAATCAATGAGCAGTTCTTC. It yields the protein CASSATSGRINEQFF. The V gene is TRBV9, the J gene TRBJ2-1; 12 bases are a match to TRBD2. V was pared by 3 bases and J by 6 bases, with 4 bases of the junction left unmatched. CDR1 and CDR2 (germline): SGDLS, YYNGEE. The CDR3 contains 15 residues.

This clonotype came up a few times. J is TRBJ2-5 and V is TRBV10-3; TRBD2 matches 7 bases. There are 14 residues in the CDR3. With 11 bases clipped from V and 3 bases from J, the junction kept 12 bases outside the gene matches. Germline CDR1 reads ENHRY; CDR2 reads SYGVKD. This chain's CDR3 is CASRASGTKETQYF. CDR3 bases: TGTGCCTCCCGGGCGAGCGGGACTAAAGAGACCCAGTACTTC.

This rearrangement joins TRBV6-1 to TRBJ2-7, with D possibly TRBD1 on 6 matching bases. The CDR3 has 16 amino acids. The germline V and J ends were trimmed by 5 bases and 2 bases, with 19 bases remaining between them. Germline-derived CDR1 and CDR2 are MNHNS and SASEGT. As DNA, the CDR3 is TGTGCCAGCAGTACACTTGGGACACCGGTAGCCTACGAGCAGTACTTC. Translated, it gives CASSTLGTPVAYEQYF.

A few counts support this clonotype. The V gene is TRBV20-1, the J gene TRBJ2-3, with 12 nucleotides matching TRBD1. Trimming removed 6 bases from V and 4 bases from J; junction bases left unmatched: 8. This CDR3 is 15 amino acids long. From germline, CDR1 is DFQATT and CDR2 SNEGSKA (reference sequence). As DNA, the CDR3 is TGCAGTGCCCAATCCGGGACAGGGGGCGCAGATACGCAGTATTTT. Protein product: CSAQSGTGGADTQYF.